These 28 T cell receptor beta chains originate from one sample sequenced in a study of shared clonotypes between healthy human individuals. TCRdb's copy holds only in-frame clones and misses some; the assay was immunoSEQ multiplex PCR. Among 500,000 to 650,000 clones listed, around 77% were seen once. Sequenced material: PBMCs. The receptor source for this set is a woman aged 40 to 49 in good health. Some clones in this sample may be carry-over from other donors' samples.

Concerning this clone: In the same sample, other DNA sequences code for this CDR3. The gene calls are TRBV27 and TRBJ1-5; the D is unclear. The V end lost 3 bases, the J end lost 1 base, and 4 bases lay between the germline ends. The V gene's germline CDR1 is MNHEY and CDR2 SMNVEV (reference sequence). CDR3 length: 13 residues. CDR3 in amino acids: CASSFSSNQPQHF. CDR3 bases: TGTGCCAGCAGTTTTTCGAGCAATCAGCCCCAGCATTTT.

This clone showed up many times. The chain combines TRBV7-3 with TRBJ2-1, with TRBD2 as a possible D gene (6 bases). This CDR3 has 13 amino acids. Per the germline V gene, CDR1 is SGHTA and CDR2 is FQGTGA. With 4 bases removed from V and 7 bases from J, the gap between germline ends came to 11 bases. This CDR3 reads CASSSTGENEQFF. CDR3 bases: TGTGCCAGCAGCTCCACGGGGGAAAATGAGCAGTTCTTC. Together with reference TRBV7-3 and TRBJ2-1, the CDR3 gives the full variable domain: GAGVSQTPSNKVTEKGKYVELRCDPISGHTALYWYRQSLGQGPEFLIYFQGTGAADDSGLPNDRFFAVRPEGSVSTLKIQRTERGDSAVYLCASSSTGENEQFFGPGTRLTVL.

About this clone itself: Other DNA sequences within the sample encode an identical CDR3. The V call is TRBV7-7, the J call TRBJ1-1; D is perhaps TRBD1 (6 bases). CDR1 and CDR2 from the germline V gene are SSHAT and FNYEAQ (reference sequence). V lost 1 base to trimming and J lost 3 bases, with 6 bases between them. The CDR3 has 13 amino acids. The CDR3 sequence: CASSLDRDTEAFF. In DNA, the CDR3 is TGTGCCAGCAGCTTAGACAGGGACACTGAAGCTTTCTTT. Supplemented by reference TRBV7-7 and TRBJ1-1, the full variable domain reads GAGVSQSPRYKVTKRGQDVTLRCDPISSHATLYWYQQALGQGPEFLTYFNYEAQPDKSGLPSDRFSAERPEGSISTLTIQRTEQRDSAMYRCASSLDRDTEAFFGQGTRLTVV.

The chain couples TRBV27 to TRBJ1-5; TRBD1 aligns across 9 bases. Looked up from germline, CDR1 is MNHEY and CDR2 is SMNVEV (reference sequence). The CDR3 runs to 15 residues. Unmatched junction bases numbered 8, after V lost 6 bases and J lost 5 bases. In nucleotides, the CDR3 is TGTGCCAGCAGCACGGGACAGGGAGGGGATCAGCCCCAGCATTTT. The encoded protein is CASSTGQGGDQPQHF.

This clone came up once. V is TRBV28 and J is TRBJ2-1; D not resolved. The CDR3 length is 15 residues. Germline CDR1 is MDHEN and CDR2 is SYDVKM. Trimming took off 1 base at V and 0 bases at J, with 7 bases between the two ends. This CDR3 is CASSLLSSSYNEQFF. In DNA form, the CDR3 reads TGTGCCAGCAGTTTATTGAGCTCCTCCTACAATGAGCAGTTCTTC.

Only one count was recorded for this clone. The chain joins TRBV28 to TRBJ1-4; 8 bases align to TRBD1. Looked up from germline, CDR1 is MDHEN and CDR2 is SYDVKM. The CDR3 sequence is 15 residues long. The V gene end was trimmed by 8 bases and the J gene end by 7 bases; junction bases not matched to a gene: 12. The CDR3: CASGLGGRGREKLFF. The CDR3 region has the DNA TGTGCCAGCGGGCTTGGGGGCAGGGGGCGTGAAAAACTGTTTTTT.

This chain connects TRBV15 to TRBJ1-5; no firm D call. The CDR3 length is 13 residues. V lost 0 bases, J lost 9 bases, and 9 bases lay in between. Germline values: CDR1 LNHNV, CDR2 YYDKDF (reference sequence). CDR3 DNA: TGTGCCACCAGCAGAGATTTGGCGAGGCCCCAGCATTTT. It encodes CATSRDLARPQHF. The whole variable domain, filled in from reference TRBV15 and TRBJ1-5, reads DAMVIQNPRYQVTQFGKPVTLSCSQTLNHNVMYWYQQKSSQAPKLLFHYYDKDFNNEADTPDNFQSRRPNTSFCFLDIRSPGLGDTAMYLCATSRDLARPQHFGDGTRLSIL.

This clone was detected only a few times. The rearrangement uses TRBV7-3 and TRBJ1-2; maybe TRBD1 (5 bases). In germline, CDR1 is SGHTA, CDR2 FQGTGA. V shed 8 bases and J shed 8 bases, with 21 bases lying between them. This CDR3 has 14 amino acids. As DNA, the CDR3 is TGTGCCAGCGCCCCCGACAGATGGGTTCAGGGCTACACCTTC. The encoded protein is CASAPDRWVQGYTF.

The genes are TRBV5-1 and TRBJ2-7; 10 bases are a match to TRBD2. This CDR3 spans 16 amino acids. In germline, CDR1 is SGHRS, CDR2 YFSETQ. J gave up 0 bases and V 1 base, and 4 bases lay outside the gene matches. The CDR3 nucleotides read TGCGCCAGCAGCTTGAATCCTAGCGGGAGCTCCTACGAGCAGTACTTC. Encoded protein: CASSLNPSGSSYEQYF.

The genes are TRBV2 and TRBJ1-1; D is uncertain. The CDR3 covers 14 residues. CDR1 is SNHLY, CDR2 FYNNEI, per germline. Trimming shortened V by 10 bases and J by 4 bases, and 19 bases separated the two germline ends. CDR3 nucleotide sequence: TGTGCCACCAACGGCCTAGAGGCAGGCACTGAAGCTTTCTTT. Residues: CATNGLEAGTEAFF.

This chain uses TRBV13 with TRBJ1-2; D not certain. This CDR3 contains 12 residues. The V end lost 2 bases, the J end lost 4 bases, and 5 bases lay between the germline ends. Germline CDR1 and CDR2: PRHDT and FYEKMQ (reference sequence). CDR3 coding DNA: TGTGCCAGCAGCTTAAGTGGCTATGGCTACACCTTC. Amino acids: CASSLSGYGYTF.

The chain uses TRBV15 and TRBJ2-5, with 11 nucleotides matching TRBD2. CDR1 and CDR2 (germline): LNHNV, YYDKDF (reference sequence). The ends lost 5 bases at V and 1 base at J; junction bases unmatched: 9. The CDR3 is 17 residues long. The CDR3 region has the DNA TGTGCCACCAGCCCGCTGGGACTAGCGGTAGGCCAAGAGACCCAGTACTTC. Protein product: CATSPLGLAVGQETQYF.

V gene TRBV19 combines with J gene TRBJ2-2, with 9 bases fitting TRBD1. With 10 bases clipped from V and 0 bases from J, the junction kept 3 bases outside the gene matches. The length of the CDR3 is 14 residues. Germline V lookup: CDR1 LNHDA, CDR2 SQIVND (reference sequence). The CDR3 bases are TGTGCCACCGGGGACAGGGCGAACACCGGGGAGCTGTTTTTT. This translates into CATGDRANTGELFF.

The chain's CDR3 is CASRTGTGAYEQYF. Written as DNA, the CDR3 is TGTGCCAGCAGAACCGGGACAGGGGCCTACGAGCAGTACTTC. The genes are TRBV6-5 and TRBJ2-7; TRBD1 agrees at 10 bases. J gave up 2 bases and V 6 bases, and 4 bases lay outside the gene matches. The CDR3 extends over 14 amino acids. Germline lookup yields CDR1 MNHEY and CDR2 SVGAGI.

This sequence joins TRBV27 and TRBJ2-7; D tentatively fits TRBD1 or TRBD2 (5 bases each). This CDR3 contains 14 residues. V lost 4 bases and J 3 bases, leaving 13 bases between the germline ends. The V gene's germline CDR1 is MNHEY and CDR2 SMNVEV (reference sequence). The chain's CDR3 is CASSYRDAGYEQYF. CDR3 coding DNA: TGTGCCAGCAGTTACCGGGACGCCGGCTACGAGCAGTACTTC.

Concerning this clone: A read error may be the cause here, since a much bigger clone is one base away. This sample includes further DNA sequences coding for the same CDR3. The chain recombines TRBV28 with TRBJ1-1; D may be TRBD1 (5 bases). The CDR3 sequence is 12 residues long. CDR1 is MDHEN, CDR2 SYDVKM, per germline. V was pared by 6 bases and J by 5 bases, with 10 bases between. CDR3 DNA: TGTGCCAGCAGCTTAAAGGGGACTGAAGCTTTCTTT. This sequence encodes CASSLKGTEAFF.

A few counts support this clone. The chain uses TRBV5-4 and TRBJ2-2, with D hard to call. This CDR3 comprises 15 residues. V was clipped by 3 bases and J by 5 bases, with 14 bases between them. Germline CDR1 is SGHNT and CDR2 is YYREEE (reference sequence). The CDR3 DNA reads as TGTGCCAGCAGCTACGACCCTAGGAGTACCGGGGAGCTGTTTTTT. Protein sequence: CASSYDPRSTGELFF. Based on the CDR3 plus reference TRBV5-4 and TRBJ2-2, the full variable domain is ETGVTQSPTHLIKTRGQQVTLRCSSQSGHNTVSWYQQALGQGPQFIFQYYREEENGRGNFPPRFSGLQFPNYSSELNVNALELDDSALYLCASSYDPRSTGELFFGEGSRLTVL.

This rearrangement joins TRBV19 to TRBJ2-5; the match to TRBD2 covers 12 bases. Germline loops: CDR1 LNHDA, CDR2 SQIVND (reference sequence). The V and J ends lost 4 bases and 5 bases, in that order; junction bases with no gene match: 8. The CDR3 runs 16 residues. The CDR3 nucleotides read TGTGCCAGTAGTACGCGTACTAGCGGGAGGAAGGAGACCCAGTACTTC. Translating it yields CASSTRTSGRKETQYF.

The rearrangement uses TRBV9 and TRBJ2-3, with D uncertain. Germline assignment: CDR1 SGDLS and CDR2 YYNGEE. V lost 0 bases to trimming and J lost 3 bases, with 8 bases between them. The CDR3 has 14 amino acids. CDR3 sequence (DNA): TGTGCCAGCAGCGTAGCAGCTAGGACAGATACGCAGTATTTT. As protein: CASSVAARTDTQYF.

The genes are TRBV5-6 and TRBJ2-5; no clear D. The V gene lost 3 bases and the J gene lost 4 bases, with 16 bases spanning the gap. This CDR3 has 15 amino acids. Germline assignment: CDR1 SGHDT and CDR2 YYEEEE. DNA for the CDR3: TGTGCCAGCAGCTCCCCGGGCTACAGAGGAGAGACCCAGTACTTC. This translates into CASSSPGYRGETQYF.

V is TRBV7-8 and J is TRBJ2-2, with D perhaps matching TRBD1 or TRBD2 (7 bases each). The CDR3 is 15 amino acids. In germline, CDR1 is SGHVS, CDR2 FQNEAQ. The V and J ends lost 5 bases and 4 bases respectively, with 14 bases between them. This CDR3 reads CASSPQRDSTGELFF. The CDR3 region has the DNA TGTGCCAGCAGCCCCCAGCGGGACAGCACCGGGGAGCTGTTTTTT. Supplemented by reference TRBV7-8 and TRBJ2-2, the full variable domain reads GAGVSQSPRYKVAKRGQDVALRCDPISGHVSLFWYQQALGQGPEFLTYFQNEAQLDKSGLPSDRFFAERPEGSVSTLKIQRTQQEDSAVYLCASSPQRDSTGELFFGEGSRLTVL.

V is TRBV4-2 and J is TRBJ1-2; D uncertain. V gave up 0 bases and J gave up 6 bases, with 17 bases separating them. The CDR3 has 16 residues. Germline V gives CDR1 LGHNA, CDR2 YNFKEQ. The CDR3 loop is CASSQDPTVEGNGYTF. The DNA of the CDR3 is TGTGCCAGCAGCCAAGATCCCACAGTCGAAGGGAATGGCTACACCTTC.

The chain is built from TRBV28 and TRBJ1-5, with TRBD1 identical over 8 bases. After removal of 5 bases from V and 0 bases from J, the junction contained 9 bases not matched to a gene. The CDR3 is 17 residues long. Germline V CDR1 and CDR2: MDHEN, SYDVKM. The CDR3 sequence is CASSPGPTGDSNQPQHF. The DNA of the CDR3 is TGTGCCAGCAGTCCGGGGCCGACAGGGGATAGCAATCAGCCCCAGCATTTT.

Note on this clone: The junction departs from the called germline gene at one end, perhaps through a read error. The V call is TRBV6-6, the J call TRBJ2-2; weak D call: TRBD2 (6 bases). This CDR3 has 14 residues. Per germline, CDR1 MNHNY and CDR2 SVGAGI (reference sequence). CDR3 DNA: TGCGCCAGCAGTAAAAGCGGGTCCACCGGGGAGCTGTTTTTT. Translated: CASSKSGSTGELFF.

The genes are TRBV11-2 and TRBJ2-5; D is ambiguous. The J call is in doubt because the DNA end fits TRBJ2-7 better. The CDR3 is 15 residues long. CDR1 and CDR2 from the germline V gene are SGHAT and FQNNGV. The CDR3 DNA reads TGTGCCAGCAGCTTAGGTACAGCTCTGGCCTACGAGCAGTACTTC. Translation: CASSLGTALAYEQYF.

The chain employs TRBV10-3 and TRBJ2-2; 7 bases align to TRBD1. The V gene end was trimmed by 0 bases and the J gene end by 4 bases; junction bases not matched to a gene: 2. Germline V gene sequence: CDR1 ENHRY, CDR2 SYGVKD. This CDR3 spans 15 amino acids. CDR3 nucleotides: TGTGCCATCAGTGAGTCGGACAGGACCACCGGGGAGCTGTTTTTT. Its protein is CAISESDRTTGELFF.

The chain links TRBV11-2 to TRBJ2-5; D may be TRBD2 (5 bases). Trimming took 5 bases from V and 5 from J, leaving 9 bases between them. This CDR3 contains 12 residues. CDR1 and CDR2 from the germline V gene are SGHAT and FQNNGV. This CDR3 is CASSDPGETQYF. Here the CDR3 DNA reads TGTGCCAGCAGCGACCCGGGGGAGACCCAGTACTTC.

This clone showed up many times. The chain has TRBV5-1 and TRBJ2-1, with D perhaps assigned TRBD1 or TRBD2 (6 bases each). Germline lookup yields CDR1 SGHRS and CDR2 YFSETQ. CDR3 size: 14 residues. The germline V and J ends were trimmed by 2 bases and 5 bases, with 11 bases remaining between them. The CDR3 is CASSLQGGDNEQFF. Here the CDR3 DNA reads TGCGCCAGCAGCTTACAGGGCGGGGACAATGAGCAGTTCTTC.